This paragraph covers one TCR beta chain sequence. Its antigen remains unidentified. These data belong to a study of OX40 agonist ivuxolimab in advanced cancers. Study background: In this trial design, patients received ivuxolimab intravenously at 0.01 to 10 mg/kg every 2 weeks.

Notes on the study in general: Patients with a partial response at 0.1-3.0 mg/kg had among the lowest clonal expansion.

This table comes from immunoSEQ multiplex PCR, and its TCRdb copy is limited to in-frame clones, with some not included. The sample includes 100,000 or so clones, 90% of them seen just once. This CDR3 spans 13 amino acids. Deletions cut 0 bases from V and 8 bases from J, with 11 bases between. In germline, CDR1 is GTSNPN, CDR2 SVGIG (reference sequence). This sample comprised CD4+ or CD8+ T cells sorted from blood, obtained in a trial of the OX40 agonist ivuxolimab. The TCR sequence derives from an adult with an advanced solid tumor such as melanoma, head and neck, liver or kidney cancer. V and J are TRBV30 and TRBJ2-1, with D possibly called TRBD1 or TRBD2 (6 bases each). CDR3 in amino acids: CAWSVGRGDEQFF. In DNA form, the CDR3 reads TGTGCCTGGAGTGTAGGAAGGGGGGATGAGCAGTTCTTC.